The clone carrying this T cell receptor beta chain has only a few counts. These data are taken from a study of control samples from healthy donors and cancer patients. Germline lookup yields CDR1 MNHEY and CDR2 SVGEGT. The length of the CDR3 is 16 residues. Trimming removed 4 bases from V and 4 bases from J; junction bases left unmatched: 9. The protocol was immunoSEQ multiplex PCR, while the TCRdb copy is restricted to in-frame clones and leaves out a portion. The repertoire holds under 150,000 clones, with about 88% as singletons. The sequence came from a woman younger than 45 in good health. J is TRBJ1-2 and V is TRBV6-2 or TRBV6-3; 10 nucleotides agree with TRBD1. The sample taken for sequencing was blood. The CDR3 sequence is CASSSPGQGKGYGYTF. DNA of the CDR3: TGTGCCAGCAGTTCCCCGGGACAGGGGAAGGGCTATGGCTACACCTTC.